The clone carrying this TCR beta chain was picked up one time. Its antigen is unknown. Here immunoSEQ multiplex PCR was the method, and the copy in TCRdb shows in-frame clones only, minus some. The table records more than 2,000,000 clones, approximately 93% of them present only once. This entry belongs to a study of shared clonotypes between healthy human individuals. Findings of the study overall: Blood alone was sampled, and tissue repertoires likely differ.

This TCR derives from a man between 18 and 35 years old in good health. Some clones in this sample may be carry-over from other donors' samples. Sequenced sample: naive CD4+ T cells from PBMCs. Subset specified: CD45RA+ positively selected.

CDR3 nucleotides: TGTGCCAGCAGCGAATACTACGAGCAGTACTTC. Translation: CASSEYYEQYF. The chain couples TRBV7-2 to TRBJ2-7, with D uncertain. Germline CDR1 and CDR2: SGHTA and FQGNSA. Trimming stripped 5 bases from V and 3 bases from J, with 5 bases between. The CDR3 sequence is 11 residues long.